The clone carrying this T cell receptor beta chain has at least ten counts. What it recognizes is unknown. This CDR3 is 15 amino acids long. V lost 6 bases to trimming and J lost 1 base, with 14 bases between them. From germline, CDR1 is SGHVS and CDR2 FQNEAQ. The sample belongs to a study of T cell repertoires in cytomegalovirus infection. Whole-study context: It can be stated that public TCR beta signatures indicated CMV infection as well as a matching HLA type.

Using its own MiXCR run on the reads, TCRdb lists one record per CDR3 protein. The data hold 55,000 to 70,000 distinct CDR3 sequences, with around 34% observed a single time. This TCR derives from a human donor in good health (CMV status not recorded). Some clones in this sample may be carry-over from other donors' samples. The source material was PBMCs, sequenced either directly or after in vitro stimulation (not recorded which). The rearrangement joins TRBV7-8 to TRBJ2-3, with D possibly TRBD1 on 6 matching bases. This chain's CDR3 is CASRPGASGTDTQYF. In nucleotides, the CDR3 is TGTGCCAGCAGGCCAGGGGCAAGCGGCACAGATACGCAGTATTTT. The variable domain in full, completed from reference TRBV7-8 and TRBJ2-3, reads GAGVSQSPRYKVAKRGQDVALRCDPISGHVSLFWYQQALGQGPEFLTYFQNEAQLDKSGLPSDRFFAERPEGSVSTLKIQRTQQEDSAVYLCASRPGASGTDTQYFGPGTRLTVL.